This T cell receptor (beta chain) was retrieved from a study of CD8 T cells in ankylosing spondylitis. Study-wide results and limits: Some of these motif variants have turned up before, in reports on reactive arthritis synovial fluid and blood. Matched ankylosing spondylitis synovial fluid reportedly showed significant enrichment of disease-linked clones.

Quantitative 5'-RACE was performed with molecular barcodes, and it yielded the TCR beta libraries. TCRdb re-derived calls from the 5' RACE reads in MiXCR, one entry per CDR3 protein. This repertoire shows about 270,000 distinct CDR3 sequences, roughly 32% found once; its top ten account for 4% to 5%. This clonotype was found a few times. The antigen remains unidentified. V lost 5 bases, J lost 4 bases, and 18 bases lay in between. This CDR3 has 15 amino acids. Germline-derived CDR1 and CDR2 are SQVTM and ANQGSEA. The TCR was taken from a male donor with ankylosing spondylitis or in good health (not recorded which). The sequenced material came from blood, either unsorted or a sorted T cell fraction (not recorded which). V gene TRBV29-1 combines with J gene TRBJ2-1, with a weak D call TRBD2 (7 bases). Written as DNA, the CDR3 is TGCAGCGTTATCGCACAGGGAGGGAAGTACAATGAGCAGTTCTTC. This sequence encodes CSVIAQGGKYNEQFF.